This T cell receptor (beta chain) was identified in a study of cytotoxic CD8 clonotypes in ibrutinib-treated CLL. Study background: Among the patients, ten to eleven presented as relapsed/refractory and approximately 14 as treatment-naive; 17 showed unmutated IGHV. Mean values per sample were 250,000 to 300,000 productive templates and tens of thousands of productive rearrangements. Study observations and caveats: At ibrutinib response, clonality increased, and at progression it declined back toward baseline.

Profiled with immunoSEQ multiplex PCR; TCRdb holds only in-frame clones, not every one. The profile shows approximately 45,000 clones, 60% to 80% of them singletons. Between the trimmed V and J ends, which lost 6 bases and 0 bases, there was a span of 15 bases. The CDR3 is 15 amino acids. Germline values: CDR1 MNHEY, CDR2 SMNVEV (reference sequence). This clone has only a few counts. The antigen is unknown. The receptor's source is a human donor with chronic lymphocytic leukemia. This sample comprised PBMCs, obtained after 24 months of ibrutinib treatment. The chain combines TRBV27 with TRBJ2-7, with D unresolved. As DNA, the CDR3 is TGTGCCAGCAGGCTTGAGGACGTGCCCTCCTACGAGCAGTACTTC. It yields the protein CASRLEDVPSYEQYF.